The rows below give T cell receptor beta chains drawn from one sample of a study of OX40 agonist ivuxolimab in advanced cancers. The assay was immunoSEQ multiplex PCR, and TCRdb's table has in-frame clones only and misses some. The data show more than 70,000 clones, 65% to 90% seen once. Material: CD4+ or CD8+ T cells sorted from blood, obtained in a trial of the OX40 agonist ivuxolimab. The receptors stem from an adult with an advanced solid tumor such as melanoma, head and neck, liver or kidney cancer. Both conserved end residues are part of each CDR3. A D gene is named only where the DNA matches it firmly. Not all rows give a size; the values are once, few, many and, for expanded clones, a class.

abundance	v_gene	d_gene	j_gene	CDR3nt	CDR3aa
-	TRBV28	TRBD1	TRBJ1-3	TGTGCCAGCAGTTTGAGGGGGCATAGCTCTGGAAACACCATATATTTT	CASSLRGHSSGNTIYF
-	TRBV7-8	TRBD2	TRBJ2-7	TGTGCCAGCAGCTCGAGGACTAGCGGCTACGAGCAGTACTTC	CASSSRTSGYEQYF
-	TRBV7-2	-	TRBJ1-5	TGTGCCAGCAGCTTAGGGGAGGGGCCAAGGCCCCAGCATTTT	CASSLGEGPRPQHF
few	TRBV10-2	-	TRBJ1-1	TGCGCCAGCAGTGCACCCGAGGAGGGAATGAACACTGAAGCTTTCTTT	CASSAPEEGMNTEAFF
-	TRBV2	TRBD1	TRBJ2-2	TGTGCCAGCGTCGGACAGGGTAGGAACACCGGGGAGCTGTTTTTT	CASVGQGRNTGELFF
-	TRBV5-1	TRBD1	TRBJ1-1	TGCGCCAGCAGCGCCCGGACAGGGGGGAACACTGAAGCTTTCTTT	CASSARTGGNTEAFF
-	TRBV6-5	TRBD1	TRBJ1-2	TGTGCCAGCAGGGATAACAGGGGGCTAAACTATGGCTACACCTTC	CASRDNRGLNYGYTF
-	TRBV28	-	TRBJ1-1	TGTGCCAGCAGTTTAGGGCCCGGGGGCACTGAAGCTTTCTTT	CASSLGPGGTEAFF
-	TRBV5-1	TRBD2	TRBJ2-7	TGCGCCAGCAGCTTGTGGGGGGGTGGCGAGCAGTACTTC	CASSLWGGGEQYF
-	TRBV5-5	TRBD2	TRBJ2-5	TGTGCCAGCAGCTTGGCGCTAGCGGGGTGGGAGACCCAGTACTTC	CASSLALAGWETQYF
-	TRBV12-5	TRBD1	TRBJ2-7	TGTGCTAGTGGTTTGGCCAGGACAGGGACTTTACACTTC	CASGLARTGTLHF
few	TRBV30	-	TRBJ1-4	TGTGCCTGGGAGGACAGTGGGGAAAAACTGTTTTTT	CAWEDSGEKLFF
-	TRBV2	-	TRBJ2-1	TGTGCCAGCAGCCGGGACTCTGTCTACAATGAGCAGTTCTTC	CASSRDSVYNEQFF
-	TRBV19	-	TRBJ1-1	TGTGCCAGTAATTTAGCAACGCTGAACACTGAAGCTTTCTTT	CASNLATLNTEAFF
-	TRBV5-1	-	TRBJ2-3	TGCGCCAGCTCTCCTGGCCGTCGGGGCCCAGATACGCAGTATTTT	CASSPGRRGPDTQYF
-	TRBV5-4	TRBD1	TRBJ1-2	TGTGCCAGCAGCCGGGGCGACAGGGAGGATGGCTACACCTTC	CASSRGDREDGYTF
few	TRBV18	TRBD1	TRBJ2-3	TGTGCCAGCTCACCGGGACAGGTTGGAACAGATACGCAGTATTTT	CASSPGQVGTDTQYF
-	TRBV11-2	-	TRBJ2-3	TGTGCCAGCAGCTTGGGCTTCACCACAGATACGCAGTATTTT	CASSLGFTTDTQYF
-	TRBV6-5	-	TRBJ1-4	TGTGCCAGCAGTCGCCGGGGAGATGAAAAACTGTTTTTT	CASSRRGDEKLFF
-	TRBV7-8	-	TRBJ1-5	TGTGCCAGCAGCTCCATACGGGGTCCACCCAATCAGCCCCAGCATTTT	CASSSIRGPPNQPQHF